This record concerns one T cell receptor beta chain sequence. Its antigen remains undetermined. No base-level quality is on record; no much larger clone is a single base apart. This sample was taken from a study of blood T cell repertoires in COVID-19 (dated by TCRdb to 2020 to 2021). Turning to the overall study: Samples covering the acute and convalescent phases of COVID-19 were provided by collaborators in the United States, Italy and Spain. The dataset comprised deeply sampled blood TCRbeta repertoires from subjects exposed to, actively infected with, or recovered from COVID-19. The material from the prospective study consisted of cDNA or gDNA derived from T cells, B-cell-depleted T cells, or PBMCs. A de-identified subject ID, COVID-19 status, age in years and sex were almost always included in the sample metadata. HLA class I and class II types, where available, came from metadata supplied by the sample provider rather than from assay-based typing. Samples were obtained from the ongoing ImmuneRACE study (first 160 participants) and from 950 to 1,500 subjects provided by 6 global collaborators. A freely available public database, intended as a resource for researchers studying the immune response to SARS-CoV-2, is where the repertoires were released.

Participants in the prospective study were enrolled through a virtual design, were aged about 18 to 100 years, and lived in fewer than 30 United States geographic areas. To assign participants to cohorts, the prospective study relied on clinical history that participants themselves reported in a screening survey and a study questionnaire. In the prospective study, mobile phlebotomists collected whole blood, serum and a nasopharyngeal or oropharyngeal swab from each participant. Prospective study participants could optionally give additional blood draws and questionnaires over a roughly 2-month period. Blood samples from the prospective study were shipped frozen or at room temperature prior to DNA extraction. TCRbeta CDR3 regions were amplified from genomic DNA using the immunoSEQ Assay, a bias-controlled multiplex PCR. The authors' pipeline ran thus. Nucleated cell counts per sample were estimated from amplification of reference gene primers within the assay. To quantify the absolute abundance of each unique TCRbeta CDR3 rearrangement, sequence reads were collapsed and filtered. For each sample, productive Simpson clonality was calculated as the square root of Simpson's diversity index over productive rearrangements. In its TCRdb copy, this immuneACCESS table keeps in-frame sequences only and misses some clones. Where compared with another copy, unresolved V genes explain less than half of these, and the others have no known cause. For V, J and clone size, that table is used; D and trimming come from the DNA. A total of a few hundred thousand clones appear in this sample, more than 75% of them only once. The ten largest account for under 4.5% of the sample.

Trimmed from V: 4 bases; trimmed from J: 7 bases; junction bases lacking a gene match: 14. The CDR3 sequence holds 15 residues, the cysteine and phenylalanine included. Just CDR3 DNA is preserved here, 45 bases in frame from base 1. Looking up the germline V gene (reference sequence) yields CDR1 SGHNT and CDR2 YYREEE. General study outcomes and caveats: How much clinical and demographic metadata was included differed by source and by participant, and the metadata was provided uncurated.

Sequenced input: PBMCs or T cells enriched from blood (not recorded which). This receptor was identified in a man aged 25-40 years with acute COVID-19. The rearranged segments are TRBV5-4 and TRBJ2-7; 7 bases in between match TRBD2. The bases are TGTGCCAGCAGCCCTGGGGAGGGTAGGAGGGGAGAGCAGTACTTC. This translates into CASSPGEGRRGEQYF. Beyond the CDR3, the reference TRBV5-4 and TRBJ2-7 genes provide the residues; the full variable domain reads: ETGVTQSPTHLIKTRGQQVTLRCSSQSGHNTVSWYQQALGQGPQFIFQYYREEENGRGNFPPRFSGLQFPNYSSELNVNALELDDSALYLCASSPGEGRRGEQYFGPGTRLTVT.